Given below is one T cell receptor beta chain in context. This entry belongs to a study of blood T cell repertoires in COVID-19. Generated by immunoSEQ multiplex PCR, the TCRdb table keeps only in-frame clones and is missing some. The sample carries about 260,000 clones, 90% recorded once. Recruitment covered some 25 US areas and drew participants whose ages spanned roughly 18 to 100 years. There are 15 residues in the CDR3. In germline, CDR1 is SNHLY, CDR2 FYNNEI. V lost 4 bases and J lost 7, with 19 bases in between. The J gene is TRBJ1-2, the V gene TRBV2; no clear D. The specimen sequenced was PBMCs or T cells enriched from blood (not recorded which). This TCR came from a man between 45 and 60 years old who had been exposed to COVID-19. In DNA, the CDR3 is TGTGCCAGCAGTGCGGACGGACTGCTTTATGGTGGCTACACCTTC. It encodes CASSADGLLYGGYTF.